This entry is about one T cell receptor (beta chain). The clone's antigen remains unknown. Per-base quality was not reported, and no clone a single base away is much larger than it. The sample belongs to a study of CD8 T cells in ankylosing spondylitis (dated by TCRdb to about 2017). For the study in its entirety: T cell receptor beta repertoires were profiled in healthy donors and ankylosing spondylitis patients so that disease-linked TCR variants could be found. The full study cohort comprised 25 or so ankylosing spondylitis patients and roughly 110 healthy donors. Peripheral blood was sampled, and synovial fluid was additionally collected from ankylosing spondylitis patients.

As encoded in the germline V gene, CDR1 is MDHEN while CDR2 is SYDVKM. V loses 2 bases of germline sequence and J loses 7 bases, and the interval between the two ends is 15 bases. The CDR3 runs 15 residues from the cysteine to the phenylalanine. Only the CDR3 portion is preserved as DNA: 45 bases, with reading frame beginning at the first base. What the authors observed across the whole study: Some motif variants had previously been reported in the synovial fluid and blood of reactive arthritis patients, which suggests shared mechanisms of disease initiation. A CD8+ phenotype was shown by the disease-linked clones, which were found at relatively low frequencies in peripheral blood. Blood from ankylosing spondylitis patients appeared to be characterized by a TCR beta motif composed of about eight highly homologous amino acid variants. Significant enrichment of the disease-linked clones was reported in matched synovial fluid samples from ankylosing spondylitis patients.

For sequencing, an Illumina HiSeq 2500 was employed. Quantitative 5'-RACE with molecular barcodes was used to prepare TCR beta libraries. On the authors' methods: A new computational method based on a probabilistic model of VDJ rearrangement was used to identify disease-linked TCR variants. TCRdb applied fastp at Q25 and MiXCR to the public reads, then kept only in-frame beta chains. Merged by CDR3 protein, the rows form single entries marked with the most common genes and DNA. Clone size and V and J calls follow TCRdb, not the original study. Across this sample there are more than 650,000 distinct CDR3 sequences, with approximately 12% seen only once. The ten largest make up 0.51% of the sample.

The receptor chain draws on TRBV28 and TRBJ2-1, with the D call perhaps TRBD1 or TRBD2, as 6 bases match in each case. Sequencing was performed on blood, either unsorted or a sorted T cell fraction (not recorded which). The sequence derives from a male donor with ankylosing spondylitis. The CDR3 loop reads CASSLVGGSSNEQFF. In nucleotide form, the sequence is TGTGCCAGCAGTTTAGTCGGGGGCTCCTCAAATGAGCAGTTCTTC.